This TCR beta chain is drawn from a study of glioma-infiltrating T cells after dendritic cell vaccination. Study-wide findings and caveats: Longer survival after dendritic cell vaccination followed higher pretreatment TIL content.

As to this clone: Its antigen remains unknown.

Amplification used 60 V beta primers and 13 J beta primers. The assay was immunoSEQ multiplex PCR, and TCRdb's table has in-frame clones only and misses some. In the table there are approximately 82,000 clones, around 90% of which are singletons. Only patients with spare fresh-frozen tumor and over two years of follow-up were included. No glioblastoma patient carried an isocitrate dehydrogenase mutation. Trimming took off 3 bases at V and 0 bases at J, with 18 bases between the two ends. This CDR3 contains 18 residues. Per the germline V gene, CDR1 is MNHEY and CDR2 is SMNVEV (reference sequence). This TCR was recovered from a human donor with glioblastoma. This chain joins TRBV27 and TRBJ1-5; weak D call: TRBD1 (6 bases). Sequenced material: blood, taken before dendritic cell vaccination. The CDR3 spells CASSFSAGVGYSNQPQHF. CDR3 nucleotides: TGTGCCAGCAGTTTTTCGGCAGGGGTGGGTTATAGCAATCAGCCCCAGCATTTT.